The 20 T cell receptor beta chains in this list originate from one sample, sequenced in a study of regulatory T cells in long-lasting Graves disease. Time point given: newly diagnosed GD, antithyroid drugs for less than 3 months. PBMC RNA served as the TCR library source. Library construction for TCR beta used iRepertoire HTBI primers and Arm-PCR of CDR3 regions. TCRdb processed the multiplex PCR reads anew with MiXCR; each CDR3 protein has one entry. Among some 370,000 distinct CDR3 sequences listed, roughly 12% were seen once. This sample was shared with a second study, whose subject was T cells in Graves' hyperthyroidism and ophthalmopathy.

The sample was peripheral blood mononuclear cells (PBMCs), taken at new diagnosis, from a patient treated with antithyroid drugs. The receptors shown here come from a woman aged 18-29 years with Graves disease.

This clonotype was recorded a few times. The rearrangement links TRBV20-1 to TRBJ1-2; TRBD1 might be the D (6 bases). The CDR3 is 14 amino acids. The germline CDR1 and CDR2 sequences are DFQATT and SNEGSKA (reference sequence). Trimming took 2 bases from V and 1 from J, leaving 11 bases between them. This CDR3 reads CSARRVGGNYGYTF. The CDR3 bases are TGCAGTGCTAGACGGGTAGGGGGTAACTATGGCTACACCTTC.

At least ten counts were recorded for this clonotype. The chain recombines TRBV3-1 with TRBJ1-3, with D uncertain. Trimming removed 8 bases from V and 3 bases from J, with 8 bases in between. This CDR3 region has 12 residues. CDR1 is LGHDT, CDR2 YNNKEL, per germline (reference sequence). The CDR3 sequence: CASRSGGNTIYF. CDR3 DNA: TGTGCCAGCCGATCAGGTGGAAACACCATATATTTT.

This clonotype was seen at least ten times. The V and J genes are TRBV2 and TRBJ1-1; D not certain. Germline V lookup: CDR1 SNHLY, CDR2 FYNNEI. With 1 base removed from V and 0 bases from J, the gap between germline ends came to 15 bases. The CDR3 contains 17 residues. CDR3 amino acids: CASSEGRVLRMNTEAFF. CDR3 sequence (DNA): TGTGCCAGCAGTGAAGGACGGGTCCTCAGAATGAACACTGAAGCTTTCTTT.

This clonotype was counted between two and nine times. CDR3 in DNA: TGTGCCATCAGCTCCCGGGGGAGGGATAATTCACCCCTCCACTTT. It codes for CAISSRGRDNSPLHF. The chain couples TRBV10-3 to TRBJ1-6; a possible D gene is TRBD1 (5 bases). The germline V gene has CDR1 ENHRY and CDR2 SYGVKD. The CDR3 runs 15 residues. V lost 6 bases and J lost 5, with 14 bases in between.

V is TRBV6-1 and J is TRBJ2-5; D is possibly TRBD2 (6 bases). Germline values: CDR1 MNHNS, CDR2 SASEGT. The CDR3 is 14 amino acids. Trimming took off 8 bases at V and 1 base at J, with 14 bases between the two ends. CDR3 amino acids: CASGGRELQETQYF. The CDR3 DNA reads as TGTGCCAGCGGTGGCCGGGAGCTCCAAGAGACCCAGTACTTC.

This clonotype was observed many times. The rearrangement joins TRBV7-2 to TRBJ2-1, with D maybe TRBD1 (5 bases). V was pared by 3 bases and J by 5 bases, with 14 bases between. Germline CDR1 is SGHTA and CDR2 is FQGNSA. The CDR3 consists of 15 residues. CDR3 sequence reads: CASSFTGFLNNEQFF. The CDR3 DNA reads as TGTGCCAGCAGCTTCACAGGATTTCTGAACAATGAGCAGTTCTTC.

Ten or more counts support this clonotype. The chain joins TRBV6-5 to TRBJ2-5; the match to TRBD1 covers 10 bases. Germline values: CDR1 MNHEY, CDR2 SVGAGI. The length of the CDR3 is 18 residues. V lost 2 bases and J lost 2; bases outside the gene matches: 11. DNA of the CDR3: TGTGCCAGCAGTTACGAGGGACAGGGGTTCCCCGGACAAGAGACCCAGTACTTC. The encoded protein is CASSYEGQGFPGQETQYF.

This clonotype appeared a few times. The chain links TRBV28 to TRBJ2-7; TRBD2 matches 12 bases. V was clipped by 2 bases and J by 9 bases; unmatched bases: 5. The CDR3 length is 14 residues. CDR1 is MDHEN, CDR2 SYDVKM, per germline. The CDR3 sequence is CASSLAGGLAGQYV. The CDR3 nucleotides are TGTGCCAGCAGTTTAGCGGGGGGACTAGCGGGGCAGTACGTC.

This clonotype came up once. The chain couples TRBV10-3 to TRBJ1-6; TRBD1 matches 8 bases. J was trimmed by 9 bases and V by 6 bases; bases with no gene match: 10. Germline V CDR1 and CDR2: ENHRY, SYGVKD. The CDR3 totals 15 residues. CDR3 amino acids: CAIRWNFGQGSPLHF. CDR3 bases: TGTGCCATCAGATGGAATTTCGGACAGGGTTCACCCCTCCACTTT.

This clonotype showed up just a few times. The rearrangement uses TRBV28 and TRBJ1-3; no clear D. The germline V gene has CDR1 MDHEN and CDR2 SYDVKM. The CDR3 runs to 16 residues. V was cut by 5 bases and J by 0 bases, with 14 bases left in between. Written as DNA, the CDR3 is TGTGCCAGCAGTACCTATCGGGCCTCCTCTGGAAACACCATATATTTT. As protein: CASSTYRASSGNTIYF.

This clonotype was observed at least ten times. The chain carries TRBV7-2 and TRBJ1-6; the D is unclear. The CDR3 totals 13 residues. V was trimmed by 4 bases and J by 4 bases, leaving 5 bases between them. Germline V CDR1 and CDR2: SGHTA, FQGNSA. This CDR3 reads CASSSEYNSPLHF. CDR3 nucleotides: TGTGCCAGCAGCTCGGAGTATAATTCACCCCTCCACTTT.

The table lists this clonotype with many counts. The V and J genes are TRBV20-1 and TRBJ2-1, with D perhaps matching TRBD1 or TRBD2 (5 bases each). Per germline, CDR1 DFQATT and CDR2 SNEGSKA (reference sequence). This CDR3 is 13 amino acids long. Trimming pared 5 bases from V and 7 bases from J, leaving 15 bases between. The CDR3 spells CSASWGSRNEQFF. CDR3 DNA sequence: TGCAGTGCTTCTTGGGGGTCTCGGAATGAGCAGTTCTTC.

This clonotype was counted many times. The chain recombines TRBV2 with TRBJ2-1; D possibly uses TRBD1 or TRBD2 (5 bases each). The ends were cut back, 10 bases at V and 12 bases at J, with 16 bases in the middle. Looked up from germline, CDR1 is SNHLY and CDR2 is FYNNEI. The CDR3 extends over 11 amino acids. CDR3 amino acids: CATAGTSVQFF. The CDR3 nucleotides are TGTGCCACCGCTGGGACCTCCGTGCAGTTCTTC.

At least ten counts were recorded for this clonotype. V is TRBV18 and J is TRBJ1-4; 7 bases are shared with TRBD1. The CDR3 sequence is 16 residues long. Germline assignment: CDR1 KGHSH and CDR2 LQKENI. V gave up 3 bases and J gave up 8 bases; unmatched junction bases: 12. The CDR3 DNA is TGTGCCAGCTCACCGATAAATGACAGGGTCCCAGAAAAACTGTTTTTT. Encoded protein: CASSPINDRVPEKLFF. The whole variable domain, remainder taken from reference TRBV18 and TRBJ1-4, is NAGVMQNPRHLVRRRGQEARLRCSPMKGHSHVYWYRQLPEEGLKFMVYLQKENIIDESGMPKERFSAEFPKEGPSILRIQQVVRGDSAAYFCASSPINDRVPEKLFFGSGTQLSVL.

This clonotype has a count of ten or more. The chain links TRBV15 to TRBJ2-1, with D tentatively TRBD1 or TRBD2 (5 bases each). The CDR3 contains 16 residues. Germline values: CDR1 LNHNV, CDR2 YYDKDF (reference sequence). V shed 4 bases and J shed 2 bases, with 15 bases lying between them. The DNA of the CDR3 is TGTGCCACCAGCAAACTACTCCGGGACGCCTACAATGAGCAGTTCTTC. This translates into CATSKLLRDAYNEQFF.

The V gene is TRBV20-1, the J gene TRBJ2-3, with 8 bases fitting TRBD2. Per the germline V gene, CDR1 is DFQATT and CDR2 is SNEGSKA (reference sequence). The CDR3 extends over 15 amino acids. The trim removed 6 bases at V and 4 bases at J, leaving 12 bases unmatched. This CDR3 is CSAPGRRGAADTQYF. The DNA of the CDR3 is TGCAGTGCCCCCGGCAGGCGGGGGGCAGCAGATACGCAGTATTTT.

This clonotype has ten or more counts. The rearrangement links TRBV11-2 to TRBJ2-7, with TRBD1 matching over 7 bases. The V gene end was trimmed by 4 bases and the J gene end by 5 bases; junction bases not matched to a gene: 8. The CDR3 totals 14 residues. CDR1 SGHAT and CDR2 FQNNGV come from the germline V gene. CDR3 DNA sequence: TGTGCCAGCAGCTCTCTACAGGGGATCAACGAGCAGTACGTC. This gives the protein CASSSLQGINEQYV.

This clonotype has at least ten counts. V and J are TRBV2 and TRBJ2-4, with 9 bases fitting TRBD2. J gave up 5 bases and V 6 bases, and 17 bases lay outside the gene matches. Germline loops: CDR1 SNHLY, CDR2 FYNNEI. The CDR3 runs to 18 residues. DNA for the CDR3: TGTGCCAGCAGCATATGGAGTAGCGGGGGATCTATCCAAAACATTCAGTACTTC. Amino acid sequence: CASSIWSSGGSIQNIQYF.

This clonotype was recorded many times. The chain employs TRBV20-1 and TRBJ2-7, with D tentatively TRBD2 (5 bases). This CDR3 spans 14 amino acids. Trimming took 1 base from V and 8 from J, leaving 18 bases between them. Germline values: CDR1 DFQATT, CDR2 SNEGSKA (reference sequence). The CDR3 protein is CSARAAGNPDKQYF. The CDR3 DNA reads TGCAGTGCTAGAGCGGCGGGTAACCCTGACAAGCAGTACTTC.

This clonotype was counted a few times. The chain combines TRBV7-9 with TRBJ1-3; possibly TRBD1 for D (5 bases). The V gene lost 4 bases and the J gene lost 0 bases, with 16 bases spanning the gap. Germline V gene lookup returns CDR1 SEHNR and CDR2 FQNEAQ (reference sequence). CDR3 length: 17 residues. The CDR3 loop reads CASSSGFGEYSGNTIYF. The CDR3 nucleotides read TGTGCCAGCAGCTCAGGGTTTGGGGAGTACTCTGGAAACACCATATATTTT.